These 22 T cell receptor beta chains originate from one sample sequenced in a study of T cell responses to AZD1222 COVID-19 vaccine. Sequencing was performed with immunoSEQ multiplex PCR; in TCRdb, only in-frame clones are kept and a portion is missing. The repertoire holds roughly 130,000 clones, with 88% as singletons. This material consisted of peripheral blood, taken on day 0 of AZD1222 vaccination. The receptors come from an adult in good health.

This chain links TRBV5-5 with TRBJ2-7, with a weak D call TRBD2 (6 bases). Germline V CDR1 and CDR2: SGHKS, YYEKEE (reference sequence). Trimming pared 7 bases from V and 6 bases from J, leaving 20 bases between. This CDR3 is 14 amino acids long. Here the CDR3 DNA reads TGTGCCAGCGGTTTTATCCATCGGGACTCCGAGCAGTACTTC. Protein: CASGFIHRDSEQYF.

The chain recombines TRBV5-5 with TRBJ2-5; 16 nucleotides align to TRBD2. V was pared by 2 bases and J by 5 bases, with 9 bases of the junction left unmatched. Germline loops: CDR1 SGHKS, CDR2 YYEKEE (reference sequence). CDR3 length equals 18 residues. The CDR3 protein is CASSFPPGLAGGRETQYF. CDR3 bases: TGTGCCAGCAGCTTTCCTCCGGGACTAGCGGGAGGGAGGGAGACCCAGTACTTC.

The chain joins TRBV6-4 to TRBJ1-1; 8 bases align to TRBD1. This CDR3 region has 13 residues. CDR1 and CDR2 (germline): MRHNA, SNTAGT. V lost 5 bases and J lost 4; bases outside the gene matches: 3. CDR3 DNA: TGTGCCAGCAGTAGAGGACAGGGCACTGAAGCTTTCTTT. This gives the protein CASSRGQGTEAFF.

This chain joins TRBV19 and TRBJ2-3; 15 nucleotides match TRBD2. The germline V gene has CDR1 LNHDA and CDR2 SQIVND (reference sequence). The V segment lost 3 bases and the J segment 2 bases; nucleotides outside the gene matches: 6. The CDR3 has 18 residues. In nucleotides, the CDR3 is TGTGCCAGTAGTATTCCGGGACTAGCGGGGGGAAACACAGATACGCAGTATTTT. It specifies CASSIPGLAGGNTDTQYF.

The rearrangement uses TRBV2 and TRBJ2-3; 7 nucleotides line up with TRBD2. Germline V CDR1 and CDR2: SNHLY, FYNNEI. The junction had 15 bases not matched to a gene; V was cut back by 8 bases and J by 7 bases. The CDR3 runs 15 residues. The CDR3 region is CASLARGGGGNTQYF. Written as DNA, the CDR3 is TGTGCCAGCCTCGCGCGTGGCGGGGGAGGGAATACGCAGTATTTT.

J is TRBJ2-1 and V is TRBV5-1; 7 bases map to TRBD1. In germline, CDR1 is SGHRS, CDR2 YFSETQ. With V trimmed by 7 bases and J by 0 bases, 4 bases remained unmatched. This CDR3 has 14 amino acids. The chain's CDR3 is CASQGVSSYNEQFF. CDR3 in DNA: TGCGCCAGCCAGGGGGTTAGCTCCTACAATGAGCAGTTCTTC. Filled out from reference TRBV5-1 and TRBJ2-1, the complete variable domain reads KAGVTQTPRYLIKTRGQQVTLSCSPISGHRSVSWYQQTPGQGLQFLFEYFSETQRNKGNFPGRFSGRQFSNSRSEMNVSTLELGDSALYLCASQGVSSYNEQFFGPGTRLTVL.

This clone appeared once. V and J are TRBV5-1 and TRBJ1-2; 8 bases are shared with TRBD1. Per the germline V gene, CDR1 is SGHRS and CDR2 is YFSETQ. V lost 0 bases to trimming and J lost 8 bases; unmatched junction nucleotides: 3. The CDR3 contains 13 residues. CDR3 amino acids: CASSLGTGTGYTF. DNA for the CDR3: TGCGCCAGCAGCTTGGGGACAGGGACGGGCTACACCTTC.

The rearrangement uses TRBV5-1 and TRBJ1-1, with a weak D call TRBD1 (6 bases). The CDR3 consists of 15 residues. Germline V gives CDR1 SGHRS, CDR2 YFSETQ. V lost 4 bases, J lost 1 base, and 14 bases lay in between. CDR3 sequence: CASSPTQGRNTEAFF. CDR3 DNA: TGCGCCAGCAGCCCTACACAGGGTAGGAACACTGAAGCTTTCTTT.

The chain links TRBV28 to TRBJ1-2; 11 bases match TRBD1. After removal of 4 bases from V and 8 bases from J, the junction contained 12 bases not matched to a gene. Germline V lookup: CDR1 MDHEN, CDR2 SYDVKM. The CDR3 is 16 amino acids. CDR3 amino acids: CASSSGGKDRGPGYTF. In DNA, the CDR3 is TGTGCCAGCAGTTCCGGGGGAAAGGACAGGGGGCCCGGCTACACCTTC.

In its sample, this clone was seen once. The rearrangement links TRBV10-3 to TRBJ1-6, with D unresolved. The CDR3 covers 14 residues. Trimming left V 3 bases short and J 10 bases short, with 13 bases between. CDR1 and CDR2 from the germline V gene are ENHRY and SYGVKD. CDR3 coding DNA: TGTGCCATCAGTGAAGGGCAGGCTCGCTCACCCCTCCACTTT. It translates to CAISEGQARSPLHF.

This chain joins TRBV30 and TRBJ1-6; TRBD1 agrees at 10 bases. With V trimmed by 3 bases and J by 9 bases, 5 bases remained unmatched. The CDR3 is made up of 14 amino acids. The germline CDR1 and CDR2 sequences are GTSNPN and SVGIG (reference sequence). In DNA form, the CDR3 reads TGTGCCTGGAGCGTAGGGACAGGGGCTTCACCCCTCCACTTT. Its protein product is CAWSVGTGASPLHF.

The chain is built from TRBV9 and TRBJ1-1, with TRBD1 matching 8 bases. Germline CDR1 SGDLS, CDR2 YYNGEE. The CDR3 is 15 residues long. Trimming cost V 3 bases and J 5 bases; bases outside gene matches: 9. The CDR3 DNA follows: TGTGCCAGCAGCGCAGACCACAGGGGGAGGACTGAAGCTTTCTTT. It encodes CASSADHRGRTEAFF.

This rearrangement joins TRBV11-2 to TRBJ2-5; 9 bases match TRBD1. Germline assignment: CDR1 SGHAT and CDR2 FQNNGV. The V gene end was trimmed by 4 bases and the J gene end by 4 bases; junction bases not matched to a gene: 4. This CDR3 has 14 residues. The DNA of the CDR3 is TGTGCCAGCAGCTCTGGGACAGGGACAGAGACCCAGTACTTC. Translating gives CASSSGTGTETQYF.

V is TRBV6-5 and J is TRBJ1-1; D is uncertain. The germline V gene encodes CDR1 MNHEY and CDR2 SVGAGI. The ends were cut back, 7 bases at V and 8 bases at J, with 8 bases in the middle. This CDR3 spans 10 amino acids. DNA for the CDR3: TGTGCCAGCATGGGTGAGGAAGCTTTCTTT. It encodes CASMGEEAFF.

CDR3 nucleotide sequence: TGTGCCAGCAGCGCAGATCTAGCGGGGCCCTACGAGCAGTACTTC. This gives the protein CASSADLAGPYEQYF. V and J are TRBV9 and TRBJ2-7, with TRBD2 identical over 9 bases. V was clipped by 3 bases and J by 2 bases; unmatched bases: 6. Germline V gene sequence: CDR1 SGDLS, CDR2 YYNGEE. The CDR3 covers 15 residues.

This clone showed up just once. The chain combines TRBV2 with TRBJ2-1, with 8 bases matching TRBD2. The CDR3 spans 13 residues. Germline-derived CDR1 and CDR2 are SNHLY and FYNNEI. The V gene end was trimmed by 6 bases and the J gene end by 7 bases; junction bases not matched to a gene: 5. The CDR3 DNA is TGTGCCAGCAGCGGGGCGGGGGGTAATGAGCAGTTCTTC. The encoded protein is CASSGAGGNEQFF.

This clone showed up just a few times. The chain links TRBV6-5 to TRBJ2-2; D call uncertain. The germline CDR1 and CDR2 sequences are MNHEY and SVGAGI. Trimming removed 0 bases from V and 6 bases from J, with 5 bases in between. The CDR3 consists of 13 residues. The CDR3, as DNA: TGTGCCAGCAGTTACTCGAGAGCCGGGGAGCTGTTTTTT. It translates to CASSYSRAGELFF.

This chain uses TRBV7-2 with TRBJ2-5; TRBD1 might be the D (6 bases). V was clipped by 5 bases and J by 7 bases, with 17 bases between them. The CDR3 is 14 residues long. The germline V gene has CDR1 SGHTA and CDR2 FQGNSA. CDR3 in DNA: TGTGCCAGCAGCGGTTCAGGGGCCTGGGGGACCCAGTACTTC. It yields the protein CASSGSGAWGTQYF.

The genes are TRBV12-3 or TRBV12-4 and TRBJ2-7; 8 bases are shared with TRBD1. With 3 bases clipped from V and 5 bases from J, the junction kept 3 bases outside the gene matches. The CDR3 runs 13 residues. CDR3 loop: CASSFDRGNEQYF. In nucleotides, the CDR3 is TGTGCCAGCAGTTTTGACAGGGGCAACGAGCAGTACTTC.

V gene TRBV30 combines with J gene TRBJ1-1; unclear D gene. Trimming removed 2 bases at V and 1 base at J, with 5 bases between. CDR1 is GTSNPN and CDR2 is SVGIG in the germline V gene (reference sequence). This CDR3 is 12 amino acids long. The CDR3 reads CAWSRENTEAFF. As DNA, the CDR3 is TGTGCCTGGAGTAGAGAGAACACTGAAGCTTTCTTT.

This sequence joins TRBV5-1 and TRBJ2-7; 7 nucleotides agree with TRBD1. CDR3 length equals 15 residues. Trimming removed 2 bases from V and 2 bases from J; junction bases left unmatched: 7. CDR1 and CDR2 (germline): SGHRS, YFSETQ. The CDR3 reads CASSFRDSVAYEQYF. As DNA, the CDR3 is TGCGCCAGCAGCTTCCGGGACAGTGTGGCCTACGAGCAGTACTTC.

The chain carries TRBV11-2 and TRBJ1-6; no firm D call. Germline V gene data show CDR1 as SGHAT and CDR2 as FQNNGV. Deletions cut 0 bases from V and 9 bases from J, with 9 bases between. The CDR3 sequence is 14 residues long. Written as DNA, the CDR3 is TGTGCCAGCAGCTTAGATCGGAAGTTTTCACCCCTCCACTTT. It yields the protein CASSLDRKFSPLHF.